The 6 T cell receptor beta chains given below trace back to one sample, sequenced in a study of cytomegalovirus exposure and HLA in healthy donors (dated by TCRdb to 2016 to 2017). Library generation was performed with the immunoSEQ multiplex PCR assay. For the multiplex PCR, a mixture combining 60 forward primers for TCR Vbeta segments and 13 reverse primers for TCR Jbeta segments was used. The clones in this table, taken by TCRdb from immuneACCESS, are in-frame only. Not every clone is retained; where verified, under half of the shortfall comes from an unresolved V gene, and the cause of the rest is unknown. This sample's table has entries for under 60,000 clones. Less than 15% of the sample is taken by the ten largest. The sample comprised PBMCs. Receptor source: a woman younger than 45 in good health and CMV-seropositive.

The chain is built from TRBV7-3 and TRBJ2-7; 7 nucleotides line up with TRBD2. The CDR3 has 15 residues. Germline-derived CDR1 and CDR2 are SGHTA and FQGTGA. The ends lost 2 bases at V and 6 bases at J; junction bases unmatched: 10. The CDR3 DNA reads TGTGCCAGCAGCTTAGGAGGGACTGGGGGGGGCGAGCAGTACTTC. Its protein product is CASSLGGTGGGEQYF.

Concerning this clone itself: The junction departs from germline at one end; a sequencing error may be responsible. V usage is TRBV2 and J usage is TRBJ2-5; 9 nucleotides agree with TRBD2. This CDR3 has 14 residues. Germline V gene data show CDR1 as SNHLY and CDR2 as FYNNEI. The CDR3 spells CASSGVTSGARYNF. In DNA form, the CDR3 reads TGTGCCAGCAGTGGAGTGACTAGCGGTGCCCGATACAACTTC.

V is TRBV6-5 and J is TRBJ2-1; TRBD2 agrees at 9 bases. This CDR3 comprises 15 residues. The trim removed 5 bases at V and 10 bases at J, leaving 12 bases unmatched. In germline, CDR1 is MNHEY, CDR2 SVGAGI. The CDR3 loop reads CASSLPLAGVREQFF. The CDR3 DNA reads TGTGCCAGCAGTCTCCCTTTAGCGGGAGTACGGGAGCAGTTCTTC.

The chain employs TRBV4-2 and TRBJ1-1; 8 bases line up with TRBD1. V lost 0 bases and J lost 0; bases outside the gene matches: 3. The CDR3 runs 16 residues. Germline assignment: CDR1 LGHNA and CDR2 YNFKEQ. The CDR3 reads CASSQDGGQVNTEAFF. In DNA, the CDR3 is TGTGCCAGCAGCCAAGATGGGGGACAGGTGAACACTGAAGCTTTCTTT.

V gene TRBV28 combines with J gene TRBJ2-5; 10 bases match TRBD2. CDR1 and CDR2 from the germline V gene are MDHEN and SYDVKM. V dropped 5 bases and J dropped 9; count of bases not matched to a gene: 9. The CDR3 consists of 14 residues. In DNA form, the CDR3 reads TGTGCCAGCAGTGGACTAGCGGTATACGAGTCCCAGTACTTC. It translates to CASSGLAVYESQYF. Using reference TRBV28 and TRBJ2-5 for the parts outside the CDR3, the full variable domain is DVKVTQSSRYLVKRTGEKVFLECVQDMDHENMFWYRQDPGLGLRLIYFSYDVKMKEKGDIPEGYSVSREKKERFSLILESASTNQTSMYLCASSGLAVYESQYFGPGTRLLVL.

The chain recombines TRBV30 with TRBJ2-7, with a tentative D call TRBD2 (5 bases). The CDR3 consists of 14 residues. V lost 1 base and J lost 3, with 13 bases in between. The germline V gene has CDR1 GTSNPN and CDR2 SVGIG (reference sequence). CDR3 sequence reads: CAWSDVDWGYEQYF. The CDR3 bases are TGTGCCTGGAGTGATGTGGACTGGGGCTACGAGCAGTACTTC.